One and the same sample provided the 20 T cell receptor beta chains below, sequenced in a study of cytomegalovirus exposure and HLA in healthy donors. The PCR had 60 Vbeta and 13 Jbeta primers. TCRdb's copy holds only in-frame clones and misses some; the assay was immunoSEQ multiplex PCR. The sample records tens of thousands of clones, about 80% being singletons. What was sequenced was PBMCs. The receptors derive from a man aged 25-45 years in good health and CMV-seronegative.

This chain connects TRBV6-4 to TRBJ2-3, with D maybe TRBD2 (5 bases). V lost 5 bases to trimming and J lost 6 bases, with 15 bases between them. This CDR3 has 14 residues. CDR1 MRHNA and CDR2 SNTAGT come from the germline V gene. In DNA form, the CDR3 reads TGTGCCAGCAGTAAGGGAGAAACCGGTGATACGCAGTATTTT. As protein: CASSKGETGDTQYF.

The rearrangement links TRBV11-1 to TRBJ1-1, with 7 nucleotides matching TRBD1. Germline CDR1 reads SGHAT; CDR2 reads FQDESV (reference sequence). CDR3 length: 13 amino acids. Trimming cost V 3 bases and J 4 bases; bases outside gene matches: 2. The CDR3 DNA reads TGTGCCAGCAGCTTTTCAGGGGGCACTGAAGCTTTCTTT. Amino acid sequence: CASSFSGGTEAFF.

This clone was seen only a few times. The rearrangement uses TRBV19 and TRBJ1-5; perhaps TRBD1 as D (5 bases). Between the trimmed V and J ends, which lost 4 bases and 0 bases, there was a span of 13 bases. CDR3 length equals 16 residues. Per the germline V gene, CDR1 is LNHDA and CDR2 is SQIVND (reference sequence). This CDR3 is CASSRAGTNSNQPQHF. CDR3 sequence (DNA): TGTGCCAGTAGTAGGGCGGGGACGAATAGCAATCAGCCCCAGCATTTT.

A single count supports this clone. The V gene is TRBV5-1, the J gene TRBJ2-1, with D tentatively TRBD2 (6 bases). This CDR3 region has 15 residues. Germline CDR1 SGHRS, CDR2 YFSETQ. Trimming took off 2 bases at V and 4 bases at J, with 13 bases between the two ends. In DNA form, the CDR3 reads TGCGCCAGCAGCTTTGGTAGCGGTCTATACAATGAGCAGTTCTTC. Its protein is CASSFGSGLYNEQFF.

In this sample, this clone turned up a few times. The V gene is TRBV10-3, the J gene TRBJ2-1, with 10 bases fitting TRBD2. The CDR3 is 13 residues long. The ends lost 7 bases at V and 6 bases at J; junction bases unmatched: 3. Germline loops: CDR1 ENHRY, CDR2 SYGVKD. In nucleotides, the CDR3 is TGTGCCATCACGAGCGGGGGGGTCAATGAGCAGTTCTTC. Translated: CAITSGGVNEQFF.

There are a few counts of this clone. The V and J genes are TRBV27 and TRBJ2-7; the D gene is possibly TRBD1 (6 bases). Trimming cost V 5 bases and J 3 bases, with 20 bases left between them. The germline gives CDR1 MNHEY, CDR2 SMNVEV (reference sequence). The CDR3 length is 16 residues. CDR3 region: CASSTHRDRFYYEQYF. The CDR3 coding sequence is TGTGCCAGCAGTACCCACCGAGACAGGTTCTACTACGAGCAGTACTTC.

CDR3: CASSPTGTSSDTQYF. The CDR3 nucleotides are TGTGCCAGCAGCCCCACTGGGACTAGCTCAGATACGCAGTATTTT. The chain combines TRBV9 with TRBJ2-3; TRBD2 matches at 9 bases. The V segment lost 4 bases and the J segment 4 bases; nucleotides outside the gene matches: 7. Germline CDR1 and CDR2: SGDLS and YYNGEE. CDR3 length: 15 residues. The entire variable domain, with the rest obtained from reference TRBV9 and TRBJ2-3, is as follows: DSGVTQTPKHLITATGQRVTLRCSPRSGDLSVYWYQQSLDQGLQFLIQYYNGEERAKGNILERFSAQQFPDLHSELNLSSLELGDSALYFCASSPTGTSSDTQYFGPGTRLTVL.

The DNA for the CDR3 is TGTGCCAGCGGCGGGGACAGGGCGTCTCGCTATGGCTACACCTTC. This translates into CASGGDRASRYGYTF. The chain combines TRBV27 with TRBJ1-2; 9 nucleotides line up with TRBD1. Looked up from germline, CDR1 is MNHEY and CDR2 is SMNVEV (reference sequence). J lost 4 bases, V lost 8 bases, and 11 bases had no gene match. This CDR3 spans 15 amino acids.

The chain recombines TRBV29-1 with TRBJ2-1, with TRBD2 matching over 10 bases. Trimming removed 4 bases from V and 7 bases from J; junction bases left unmatched: 7. Looked up from germline, CDR1 is SQVTM and CDR2 is ANQGSEA. The CDR3 loop spans 14 amino acids. This CDR3 reads CSVVGAGGRNEQFF. The CDR3 nucleotides read TGCAGCGTTGTAGGAGCGGGAGGGAGGAATGAGCAGTTCTTC.

The chain is built from TRBV7-2 and TRBJ2-6, with a possible D match to TRBD1 (5 bases). Germline V gives CDR1 SGHTA, CDR2 FQGNSA. The CDR3 sequence is 17 residues long. Trimming left V 5 bases short and J 0 bases short, with 14 bases between. CDR3 in amino acids: CASSPKGPVSGANVLTF. CDR3 in DNA: TGTGCCAGCAGCCCTAAGGGGCCGGTCTCTGGGGCCAACGTCCTGACTTTC.

The CDR3 sequence is CAWRRPGTGDRNTIYF. The CDR3 DNA sequence: TGTGCCTGGAGACGTCCCGGGACAGGGGATCGAAACACCATATATTTT. The chain has TRBV30 and TRBJ1-3, with TRBD1 matching 10 bases. The CDR3 spans 16 residues. CDR1 is GTSNPN and CDR2 is SVGIG in the germline V gene (reference sequence). V was clipped by 3 bases and J by 5 bases; unmatched bases: 10.

The gene calls are TRBV7-3 and TRBJ2-3, with D perhaps matching TRBD2 (5 bases). The V end lost 1 base, the J end lost 2 bases, and 19 bases lay between the germline ends. This CDR3 has 18 residues. The germline V gene encodes CDR1 SGHTA and CDR2 FQGTGA. The CDR3 region has the DNA TGTGCCAGCAGCTTAAATCCGGCGCGGACTCCGTACACAGATACGCAGTATTTT. Residues: CASSLNPARTPYTDTQYF.

DNA of the CDR3: TGCGCCAGCAGCCCATTTACACAATTTGGCTACACCTTC. It is translated as CASSPFTQFGYTF. The V call is TRBV5-1, the J call TRBJ1-2; no firm D call. CDR1 and CDR2 from the germline V gene are SGHRS and YFSETQ. V was clipped by 4 bases and J by 7 bases, with 14 bases between them. The CDR3 is made up of 13 amino acids.

The chain combines TRBV5-6 with TRBJ1-1; TRBD1 might be the D (6 bases). The CDR3 extends over 15 amino acids. V lost 3 bases and J lost 5, with 17 bases in between. Germline V gene lookup returns CDR1 SGHDT and CDR2 YYEEEE. The CDR3 DNA is TGTGCCAGCAGCTGGGGTATAGGGGGTGGGACTGAAGCTTTCTTT. Amino acids: CASSWGIGGGTEAFF. Based on the CDR3 plus reference TRBV5-6 and TRBJ1-1, the full variable domain is DAGVTQSPTHLIKTRGQQVTLRCSPKSGHDTVSWYQQALGQGPQFIFQYYEEEERQRGNFPDRFSGHQFPNYSSELNVNALLLGDSALYLCASSWGIGGGTEAFFGQGTRLTVV.

The chain is built from TRBV30 and TRBJ1-1; D perhaps matches TRBD1 (5 bases). Trimming took off 2 bases at V and 8 bases at J, with 12 bases between the two ends. The CDR3 has 12 amino acids. The germline CDR1 and CDR2 sequences are GTSNPN and SVGIG (reference sequence). The DNA of the CDR3 is TGTGCCTGGAGTACGGTGGAGGGGGAAGCTTTCTTT. Its protein product is CAWSTVEGEAFF.

The count of this clone is one. The chain joins TRBV7-2 to TRBJ2-7; 7 nucleotides match TRBD2. With V trimmed by 5 bases and J by 4 bases, 5 bases remained unmatched. The CDR3 contains 13 residues. Germline CDR1 SGHTA, CDR2 FQGNSA. CDR3 region: CASSPVGGYEQYF. CDR3 coding DNA: TGTGCCAGCAGCCCCGTCGGGGGGTACGAGCAGTACTTC.

The CDR3 sequence is CASSRLVQPQHF. The CDR3, as DNA: TGTGCCAGCAGTCGACTGGTTCAGCCCCAGCATTTT. The rearrangement joins TRBV2 to TRBJ1-5; D is undetermined. Trimming left V 5 bases short and J 6 bases short, with 8 bases between. Germline V lookup: CDR1 SNHLY, CDR2 FYNNEI. The CDR3 consists of 12 residues. Supplemented by reference TRBV2 and TRBJ1-5, the full variable domain reads EPEVTQTPSHQVTQMGQEVILRCVPISNHLYFYWYRQILGQKVEFLVSFYNNEISEKSEIFDDQFSVERPDGSNFTLKIRSTKLEDSAMYFCASSRLVQPQHFGDGTRLSIL.

The chain joins TRBV18 to TRBJ2-7; TRBD2 agrees at 9 bases. Per germline, CDR1 KGHSH and CDR2 LQKENI. The CDR3 consists of 16 residues. The J segment lost 7 bases and the V segment lost 0 bases, leaving 10 bases of the junction unmatched. CDR3 sequence reads: CASSPPTLAGVGEQYF. CDR3 DNA sequence: TGTGCCAGCTCACCACCGACCTTAGCGGGAGTGGGGGAGCAGTACTTC.

The V call is TRBV4-1, the J call TRBJ1-2; D is unresolved. The germline gives CDR1 MGHRA, CDR2 YSYEKL. Trimming cost V 3 bases and J 8 bases, with 13 bases left between them. This CDR3 contains 13 residues. The CDR3: CASSQAGAYGYTF. The CDR3 bases are TGCGCCAGCAGCCAGGCGGGAGCCTACGGCTACACCTTC.

The rearrangement joins TRBV15 to TRBJ1-2; 7 bases agree with TRBD1. CDR3 length: 12 residues. The trim removed 4 bases at V and 8 bases at J, leaving 4 bases unmatched. CDR1 is LNHNV and CDR2 is YYDKDF in the germline V gene (reference sequence). This chain's CDR3 is CATSTTGLGYTF. The CDR3 coding sequence is TGTGCCACCAGCACGACAGGGTTGGGCTACACCTTC.